The rows below give T cell receptor beta chains drawn from one sample of a study of cytomegalovirus exposure and HLA in healthy donors. The assay was immunoSEQ multiplex PCR, and TCRdb's table has in-frame clones only and misses some. The data hold around 150,000 clones, with about four fifths observed a single time. Sample: PBMCs. These receptors were collected from a man aged 45-65 years in good health and CMV-seropositive. Both conserved end residues are part of each CDR3. Expanded clones get a size class; other rows say once, few or many, or leave the size out.

J: TRBJ2-4
size: once
V: TRBV6-5
CDR3: CASSYSMSVAKNIQYF

J: TRBJ2-7
size: -
V: TRBV6-5
CDR3: CASSYRTGGRYEQYF

J: TRBJ2-1
size: -
V: TRBV9
CDR3: CASSASGTRPNNEQFF

J: TRBJ1-5
size: -
V: TRBV5-5
CDR3: CASSLDLTGYQPQHF

J: TRBJ1-1
size: -
V: TRBV28
CDR3: CASLTQGSGAFF

J: TRBJ2-7
size: -
V: TRBV7-2
CDR3: CASSLASSGAYEQYF

J: TRBJ1-4
size: -
V: TRBV19
CDR3: CASTNPTTNEKLFF

J: TRBJ1-1
size: -
V: TRBV2
CDR3: CASSSDKRNTEAFF

J: TRBJ2-7
size: -
V: TRBV7-6
CDR3: CASSSGTGPYEQYF

J: TRBJ2-5
size: -
V: TRBV5-5
CDR3: CASSLVPGEETQYF

J: TRBJ2-7
size: -
V: TRBV7-2
CDR3: CASSPSRGSYEQYF

J: TRBJ2-3
size: -
V: TRBV4-2
CDR3: CASSAQSSGSTDTQYF

J: TRBJ1-1
size: -
V: TRBV7-2
CDR3: CASSLAPGRLNTEAFF

J: TRBJ2-7
size: -
V: TRBV2
CDR3: CASSSYGLAGDEQYF

J: TRBJ2-1
size: -
V: TRBV7-2
CDR3: CASSTNIYNEQFF

J: TRBJ1-4
size: -
V: TRBV23-1
CDR3: CASSPPFQGGWTDEKLFF

J: TRBJ2-7
size: -
V: TRBV7-9
CDR3: CASSLGRTSGITYEQYF

J: TRBJ1-1
size: few
V: TRBV14
CDR3: CASSPQGYTEAFF

J: TRBJ2-1
size: -
V: TRBV7-2
CDR3: CASSPRLNNEQFF

J: TRBJ1-4
size: -
V: TRBV4-1
CDR3: CASSQERGSVREKLFF

J: TRBJ1-2
size: -
V: TRBV6-4
CDR3: CASSPGTGGYGYTF

J: TRBJ1-4
size: -
V: TRBV5-1
CDR3: CASSRAGQDEKLFF

J: TRBJ1-2
size: -
V: TRBV4-3
CDR3: CASSQGFTGGYTF

J: TRBJ1-2
size: -
V: TRBV9
CDR3: CASSPGGTGAIYGYTF

J: TRBJ2-1
size: -
V: TRBV7-6
CDR3: CASSLSRDYNEQFF

J: TRBJ1-2
size: -
V: TRBV18
CDR3: CASSPGGDNYGYTF

J: TRBJ1-5
size: few
V: TRBV5-5
CDR3: CASSFEGGNQPQHF

J: TRBJ1-2
size: few
V: TRBV10-3
CDR3: CATGLGEGYGYTF

J: TRBJ2-3
size: -
V: TRBV5-6
CDR3: CASSLAGTSGTDTQYF

J: TRBJ2-2
size: -
V: TRBV7-3
CDR3: CASSLRGGRAVGGELFF

J: TRBJ1-3
size: -
V: TRBV11-2
CDR3: CASSLAGGSGNTIYF

J: TRBJ2-1
size: -
V: TRBV7-2
CDR3: CASSILGTGPYNEQFF

J: TRBJ2-2
size: -
V: TRBV7-9
CDR3: CASRIGRGPNTGELFF

J: TRBJ1-1
size: -
V: TRBV6-1
CDR3: CASSRQRNTEAFF

J: TRBJ1-6
size: few
V: TRBV19
CDR3: CASGEIPYNSPLHF

J: TRBJ1-1
size: -
V: TRBV5-6
CDR3: CASSSGTGRLGTEAFF

J: TRBJ2-3
size: -
V: TRBV7-8
CDR3: CASSLALVAGGDTQYF

J: TRBJ2-1
size: -
V: TRBV5-1
CDR3: CASRPATGTNEQFF

J: TRBJ2-1
size: -
V: TRBV4-2
CDR3: CASSQDHGTGKLAGGRNEQFF

J: TRBJ2-1
size: -
V: TRBV4-2
CDR3: CASSQEGKGLAGNNEQFF

J: TRBJ1-1
size: -
V: TRBV7-2
CDR3: CASSLAGGVNTEAFF

J: TRBJ2-5
size: -
V: TRBV9
CDR3: CASSPPGGGRIGETQYF

J: TRBJ2-7
size: -
V: TRBV4-1
CDR3: CASSLSGAYEQYF

J: TRBJ2-7
size: -
V: TRBV18
CDR3: CASWRRWLGYYEQYF

J: TRBJ1-2
size: -
V: TRBV13
CDR3: CASSNFAGAAYGYTF

J: TRBJ1-1
size: -
V: TRBV6-6
CDR3: CASSPSRDRNTEAFF

J: TRBJ2-1
size: once
V: TRBV4-1
CDR3: CASSLQLAGDVRNEQFF

J: TRBJ2-6
size: -
V: TRBV13
CDR3: CASSPWTGSSSGANGLTF

J: TRBJ1-1
size: -
V: TRBV7-3
CDR3: CASSLSGVSEAFF

J: TRBJ2-7
size: -
V: TRBV19
CDR3: CASTETSRGSYEQYF

J: TRBJ1-2
size: -
V: TRBV6-5
CDR3: CASSYSILGPSISYTF

J: TRBJ1-6
size: -
V: TRBV14
CDR3: CASSHLGRGNSPLHF

J: TRBJ1-2
size: once
V: TRBV7-2
CDR3: CASSLAKGQGLGGYTF

J: TRBJ1-5
size: -
V: TRBV30
CDR3: CAWSKQGNQPQHF

J: TRBJ1-1
size: -
V: TRBV15
CDR3: CATSPGLSTEAFF

J: TRBJ1-1
size: -
V: TRBV6-5
CDR3: CASSYTGNANTEAFF